The clone carrying this TCR beta chain was observed a few times. Its antigen is still unknown. This CDR3 contains 14 residues. V trimming: 3 bases; J trimming: 3 bases; junction bases outside the gene matches: 4. Germline values: CDR1 SGHKS, CDR2 YYEKEE (reference sequence). This sample was taken from a study of OX40 agonist ivuxolimab in advanced cancers. Study-level results: There were also nonresponders showing low normalized T-cell clonal expansion.

This table comes from immunoSEQ multiplex PCR, and its TCRdb copy is limited to in-frame clones, with some not included. This sample carries nearly 45,000 clones, about four fifths of them seen once, and the ten largest clones take about 15%. This receptor was identified in an adult with an advanced solid tumor such as melanoma, head and neck, liver or kidney cancer. Sequencing used CD4+ or CD8+ T cells sorted from blood, obtained in a trial of the OX40 agonist ivuxolimab. The V and J genes are TRBV5-5 and TRBJ2-7, with 9 positions matching TRBD1. CDR3 in amino acids: CASSYRDRVYEQYF. The CDR3, as DNA: TGTGCCAGCAGCTACCGGGACAGGGTCTACGAGCAGTACTTC.